The 9 T cell receptor beta chains in this list originate from one sample, sequenced in a study of Japanese encephalitis immunity and Zika vaccine responses. For over 5 days, PBMCs labeled with CFSE were cultured with peptide pools at roughly 0.94 ug/mL each. Live CD56-CD19-CD16-CD3+CD4+ cells with low CFSE were sorted unfixed as proliferating CD4 T cells. TCRdb independently ran MiXCR on the 5' RACE reads; one entry per CDR3 protein. Among approximately 590 distinct CDR3 sequences, about 2% were seen once, and the ten largest hold 30% to 40%. Sequences were derived from antigen-activated CD4+ T cells from blood, cultured, sampled during a Zika inactivated vaccine study. The receptors were sampled from an adult man who received an inactivated Zika virus vaccine.

This clonotype is medium-sized in the sample. V gene TRBV6-4 combines with J gene TRBJ2-2, with TRBD2 matching 16 bases. The V gene's germline CDR1 is MRHNA and CDR2 SNTAGT. The CDR3 consists of 18 residues. J was trimmed by 5 bases and V by 8 bases; bases with no gene match: 11. The CDR3 nucleotides are TGTGCCAGCTTCGCCCCGGGACTAGCGGGGGGGCGAACCGGGGAGCTGTTTTTT. As protein: CASFAPGLAGGRTGELFF.

This clonotype qualifies as medium-sized. The genes are TRBV5-6 and TRBJ2-3; no clear D gene. The CDR3 has 13 amino acids. V shed 0 bases and J shed 2 bases, with 4 bases lying between them. Germline CDR1 reads SGHDT; CDR2 reads YYEEEE. DNA of the CDR3: TGTGCCAGCAGCTTGGGGTCCACAGATACGCAGTATTTT. It translates to CASSLGSTDTQYF.

This clonotype was detected many times. The chain couples TRBV5-1 to TRBJ2-3, with 7 bases lining up with TRBD1. The germline gives CDR1 SGHRS, CDR2 YFSETQ. Trimming at V came to 3 bases and at J to 3 bases, leaving 7 bases not matched to a gene. The length of the CDR3 is 15 residues. CDR3 bases: TGCGCCAGCAGCTGGTTAGGGGGCGCGACAGATACGCAGTATTTT. This codes for CASSWLGGATDTQYF.

By frequency in the sample, this clonotype is medium-sized. The rearrangement joins TRBV5-5 to TRBJ2-5; 9 bases are shared with TRBD1. The CDR3 length is 16 residues. Losses at the gene ends were 4 bases for V and 5 bases for J; bases not matched to a gene: 12. CDR1 and CDR2 from the germline V gene are SGHKS and YYEKEE (reference sequence). For the CDR3, the DNA is TGTGCCAGCAGCCCCCTCACAGGGGGCCCAGGGGAGACCCAGTACTTC. Protein sequence: CASSPLTGGPGETQYF.

By proportion, this clonotype is medium-sized. The chain uses TRBV14 and TRBJ1-1; maybe TRBD1 (6 bases). The germline CDR1 and CDR2 sequences are SGHDN and FVKESK. The V and J ends lost 3 bases and 2 bases respectively, with 13 bases between them. The CDR3 runs 15 residues. CDR3 sequence: CASSQLPGANTEAFF. The CDR3 region has the DNA TGTGCCAGCAGCCAGTTACCAGGGGCTAACACTGAAGCTTTCTTT.

By sample share, this clonotype is large (0.1 to 1%). The chain combines TRBV12-3 or TRBV12-4 with TRBJ2-7, with 9 positions matching TRBD1. Trimming removed 5 bases from V and 3 bases from J; junction bases left unmatched: 17. The CDR3 is 18 amino acids. CDR3 sequence: CASSTGTGNNGGYYEQYF. Written as DNA, the CDR3 is TGTGCCAGCAGTACCGGGACAGGGAACAACGGAGGTTACTACGAGCAGTACTTC.

The chain joins TRBV5-5 to TRBJ2-7; 8 nucleotides match TRBD2. CDR3 length: 14 residues. Germline V gene sequence: CDR1 SGHKS, CDR2 YYEKEE (reference sequence). With 3 bases clipped from V and 0 bases from J, the junction kept 2 bases outside the gene matches. CDR3: CASSYGGDSYEQYF. The CDR3 DNA sequence: TGTGCCAGCAGCTACGGGGGGGACTCCTACGAGCAGTACTTC. Full variable domain (missing parts from reference TRBV5-5 and TRBJ2-7): DAGVTQSPTHLIKTRGQQVTLRCSPISGHKSVSWYQQVLGQGPQFIFQYYEKEERGRGNFPDRFSARQFPNYSSELNVNALLLGDSALYLCASSYGGDSYEQYFGPGTRLTVT.

Judged by abundance, this clonotype is large. V is TRBV7-6 and J is TRBJ2-2; no clear D gene. Germline CDR1 reads SGHVS; CDR2 reads FNYEAQ. This CDR3 is built from 13 residues. V was cut by 1 base and J by 7 bases, with 7 bases left in between. This CDR3 reads CASSLVAGGELFF. The CDR3 nucleotides are TGTGCCAGCAGCTTAGTAGCCGGCGGGGAGCTGTTTTTT. Using reference TRBV7-6 and TRBJ2-2 for the parts outside the CDR3, the full variable domain is GAGVSQSPRYKVTKRGQDVALRCDPISGHVSLYWYRQALGQGPEFLTYFNYEAQQDKSGLPNDRFSAERPEGSISTLTIQRTEQRDSAMYRCASSLVAGGELFFGEGSRLTVL.

In this sample, this clonotype is medium-sized. The CDR3 coding sequence is TGTGCCAGCCGGGGATCCAACACCTACTATGGCTACACCTTC. It codes for CASRGSNTYYGYTF. The V call is TRBV6-1, the J call TRBJ1-2; D is unclear. The V gene's germline CDR1 is MNHNS and CDR2 SASEGT. The CDR3 consists of 14 residues. The V gene lost 8 bases and the J gene lost 3 bases, with 16 bases spanning the gap.